One sample yielded the 26 T cell receptor beta chains listed below, sequenced in a study of blood T cell repertoires in COVID-19. This table comes from immunoSEQ multiplex PCR, and its TCRdb copy is limited to in-frame clones, with some not included. The sample lists about 30,000 clones; around 63% were seen once. The specimen was peripheral blood. The receptor source for this set is a human donor in a cohort sampled during active COVID-19.

V and J are TRBV19 and TRBJ2-1; 9 nucleotides match TRBD2. The junction had 0 bases not matched to a gene; V was cut back by 4 bases and J by 2 bases. Germline V lookup: CDR1 LNHDA, CDR2 SQIVND (reference sequence). This CDR3 contains 14 residues. In nucleotides, the CDR3 is TGTGCCAGTAGTACTAGCGGGGCCTACAATGAGCAGTTCTTC. This sequence encodes CASSTSGAYNEQFF.

This sequence joins TRBV5-4 and TRBJ2-1; tentatively, D is TRBD2 (6 bases). This CDR3 spans 16 amino acids. Trimming took off 0 bases at V and 6 bases at J, with 16 bases between the two ends. From germline, CDR1 is SGHNT and CDR2 YYREEE (reference sequence). This CDR3 reads CASSLAGSGLGNEQFF. CDR3 in DNA: TGTGCCAGCAGCTTGGCAGGGAGCGGGCTAGGCAATGAGCAGTTCTTC.

The chain is built from TRBV29-1 and TRBJ2-1; D is unclear. Germline V gives CDR1 SQVTM, CDR2 ANQGSEA. With 2 bases removed from V and 5 bases from J, the gap between germline ends came to 13 bases. The CDR3 loop spans 14 amino acids. The CDR3 spells CSVEIWRTNNEQFF. CDR3 DNA sequence: TGCAGCGTTGAAATTTGGAGAACTAACAATGAGCAGTTCTTC.

This chain connects TRBV4-2 to TRBJ2-1; 12 positions agree with TRBD2. Germline V gene sequence: CDR1 LGHNA, CDR2 YNFKEQ. Losses at the gene ends were 7 bases for V and 5 bases for J; bases not matched to a gene: 9. The CDR3 covers 16 residues. The CDR3 loop reads CASTIFTSGRNNEQFF. The CDR3 coding sequence is TGTGCCAGCACCATCTTCACTAGCGGGAGGAACAATGAGCAGTTCTTC.

This clone has more than one count but fewer than ten. V usage is TRBV11-3 and J usage is TRBJ2-2; D gene ambiguous. Trimming shortened V by 6 bases and J by 6 bases, and 5 bases separated the two germline ends. The CDR3 extends over 11 amino acids. The germline gives CDR1 SGHNT, CDR2 YENEEA. The CDR3 nucleotides are TGTGCCAGCAGTAAATCCGGGGAGCTGTTTTTT. Its protein product is CASSKSGELFF.

The chain links TRBV4-2 to TRBJ1-4; 7 bases are a match to TRBD1. This CDR3 spans 15 amino acids. J lost 4 bases, V lost 3 bases, and 5 bases had no gene match. Germline values: CDR1 LGHNA, CDR2 YNFKEQ. The CDR3 here is CASSQSGQHNEKLFF. CDR3 DNA: TGTGCCAGCAGCCAGTCGGGACAGCATAATGAAAAACTGTTTTTT.

V usage is TRBV24-1 and J usage is TRBJ2-1; 7 bases line up with TRBD1. The trim removed 5 bases at V and 6 bases at J, leaving 3 bases unmatched. Germline V gene data show CDR1 as KGHDR and CDR2 as SFDVKD. The CDR3 extends over 13 amino acids. CDR3 in DNA: TGTGCCACCAGTGGTTACAGGGGCAATGAGCAGTTCTTC. Amino acids: CATSGYRGNEQFF.

This chain uses TRBV7-9 with TRBJ2-7, with D possibly TRBD1 on 6 matching bases. Germline loops: CDR1 SEHNR, CDR2 FQNEAQ (reference sequence). V lost 1 base and J 2 bases, leaving 15 bases between the germline ends. The CDR3 spans 16 residues. The CDR3 DNA is TGTGCCAGCAGCTTAGTCCTGGTGGGGGCCCCCTACGAGCAGTACTTC. Translating it yields CASSLVLVGAPYEQYF.

The chain couples TRBV5-1 to TRBJ1-2; possible D gene TRBD1, 6 bases. Germline V gives CDR1 SGHRS, CDR2 YFSETQ. CDR3 length: 13 amino acids. V was trimmed by 4 bases and J by 5 bases, leaving 12 bases between them. This CDR3 is CASSLNGQYGYTF. The CDR3 bases are TGCGCCAGCAGCCTGAATGGACAGTATGGCTACACCTTC.

This rearrangement joins TRBV9 to TRBJ2-1; 7 bases agree with TRBD2. V shed 0 bases, J shed 1 base, and the junction held 4 bases outside the gene matches. This CDR3 is 16 amino acids long. In germline, CDR1 is SGDLS, CDR2 YYNGEE. CDR3 sequence reads: CASSVDSGGSYNEQFF. The CDR3 bases are TGTGCCAGCAGCGTAGATTCGGGAGGATCCTACAATGAGCAGTTCTTC.

V is TRBV19 and J is TRBJ1-3; D not resolved. CDR3 length: 14 residues. Germline V gives CDR1 LNHDA, CDR2 SQIVND (reference sequence). The V end was cut by 3 bases, the J end by 4 bases, with 10 bases between. The CDR3 DNA reads as TGTGCCAGTAGTATGATAGGGAGAGGAAACACCATATATTTT. Residues: CASSMIGRGNTIYF.

The chain is built from TRBV6-5 and TRBJ2-2; no firm D call. CDR3 length: 14 residues. Germline V gene lookup returns CDR1 MNHEY and CDR2 SVGAGI. Trimming cost V 5 bases and J 0 bases, with 7 bases left between them. The CDR3 here is CASSPGANTGELFF. CDR3 nucleotide sequence: TGTGCCAGCAGTCCAGGTGCGAACACCGGGGAGCTGTTTTTT.

This chain uses TRBV7-2 with TRBJ1-2; possible D gene TRBD1, 5 bases. The length of the CDR3 is 13 residues. V lost 7 bases, J lost 1 base, and 10 bases lay in between. Germline values: CDR1 SGHTA, CDR2 FQGNSA. The CDR3 DNA sequence: TGTGCCAGCAACACGCAGGGTAACTATGGCTACACCTTC. Amino acid sequence: CASNTQGNYGYTF.

The chain links TRBV2 to TRBJ1-4; D uncertain. The V gene lost 5 bases and the J gene lost 6 bases, with 16 bases spanning the gap. The CDR3 sequence is 15 residues long. CDR1 is SNHLY, CDR2 FYNNEI, per germline. For the CDR3, the DNA is TGTGCCAGCAGTCGCCGATCCGGGGTAGATGAAAAACTGTTTTTT. Protein product: CASSRRSGVDEKLFF. Together with reference TRBV2 and TRBJ1-4, the CDR3 gives the full variable domain: EPEVTQTPSHQVTQMGQEVILRCVPISNHLYFYWYRQILGQKVEFLVSFYNNEISEKSEIFDDQFSVERPDGSNFTLKIRSTKLEDSAMYFCASSRRSGVDEKLFFGSGTQLSVL.

The rearrangement links TRBV10-3 to TRBJ1-5; D is unresolved. This CDR3 has 14 amino acids. V was shortened by 0 bases and J by 9 bases, with 12 bases between the two germline ends. Germline V gives CDR1 ENHRY, CDR2 SYGVKD. This CDR3 reads CAISESGSLRPQHF. CDR3 nucleotides: TGTGCCATCAGTGAGTCCGGGTCTCTGAGGCCCCAGCATTTT.

The chain combines TRBV27 with TRBJ2-7; 12 nucleotides match TRBD2. J was trimmed by 6 bases and V by 4 bases; bases with no gene match: 1. The CDR3 runs 13 residues. Germline V CDR1 and CDR2: MNHEY, SMNVEV (reference sequence). CDR3 residues: CASSSLAGGEQYF. CDR3 DNA: TGTGCCAGCAGTTCACTAGCGGGAGGCGAGCAGTACTTC.

The gene calls are TRBV7-8 and TRBJ1-4; no firm D call. CDR3 length: 14 amino acids. Germline V gives CDR1 SGHVS, CDR2 FQNEAQ. Between the trimmed V and J ends, which lost 6 bases and 0 bases, there was a span of 8 bases. CDR3 region: CASSMTATNEKLFF. The CDR3 region has the DNA TGTGCCAGCAGTATGACTGCAACTAATGAAAAACTGTTTTTT.

V is TRBV12-3 or TRBV12-4 and J is TRBJ1-2, with D possibly TRBD1 on 5 matching bases. This CDR3 contains 13 residues. V lost 7 bases to trimming and J lost 8 bases, with 17 bases between them. DNA of the CDR3: TGTGCCAGCACTACTTGGGGGGGAGAAGGCTACACCTTC. Its translation is CASTTWGGEGYTF.

The gene calls are TRBV7-7 and TRBJ2-5; 11 bases are a match to TRBD2. The germline V gene has CDR1 SSHAT and CDR2 FNYEAQ (reference sequence). The V segment lost 4 bases and the J segment 2 bases; nucleotides outside the gene matches: 3. This CDR3 is 15 amino acids long. The CDR3 spells CASSYGLAGQETQYF. The CDR3 DNA follows: TGTGCCAGCAGCTACGGACTAGCGGGTCAAGAGACCCAGTACTTC. The whole variable domain, filled in from reference TRBV7-7 and TRBJ2-5, reads GAGVSQSPRYKVTKRGQDVTLRCDPISSHATLYWYQQALGQGPEFLTYFNYEAQPDKSGLPSDRFSAERPEGSISTLTIQRTEQRDSAMYRCASSYGLAGQETQYFGPGTRLLVL.

This clone was detected only a few times. The chain has TRBV3-1 (or the pseudogene TRBV3-2) and TRBJ1-1, with TRBD1 identical over 9 bases. The germline gives CDR1 LGHDT, CDR2 YNNKEL (reference sequence). V was clipped by 4 bases and J by 4 bases; unmatched bases: 4. This CDR3 region has 14 residues. CDR3 nucleotide sequence: TGTGCCAGCAGCCTGGGACAGGGTTTCACTGAAGCTTTCTTT. Protein product: CASSLGQGFTEAFF.

The chain carries TRBV24-1 and TRBJ2-7, with 9 bases fitting TRBD2. With V trimmed by 8 bases and J by 5 bases, 12 bases remained unmatched. CDR1 and CDR2 (germline): KGHDR, SFDVKD. This CDR3 contains 15 residues. The CDR3 reads CATIEGGSGSHEQYF. The CDR3 DNA follows: TGTGCCACCATTGAGGGGGGTAGCGGGAGTCACGAGCAGTACTTC.

This rearrangement joins TRBV11-3 to TRBJ2-5, with D possibly being TRBD2 (6 bases). CDR3 length: 17 residues. Looked up from germline, CDR1 is SGHNT and CDR2 is YENEEA. With 1 base removed from V and 7 bases from J, the gap between germline ends came to 22 bases. The CDR3 spells CASSLGPRTSRPGTQYF. The CDR3 nucleotides read TGTGCCAGCAGCTTAGGGCCCCGCACTAGCCGCCCAGGGACCCAGTACTTC.

The CDR3 region is CASSQDLTGGEQYF. The CDR3, as DNA: TGTGCCAGCAGCCAAGATCTGACAGGGGGCGAGCAGTACTTC. V gene TRBV3-1 (or the pseudogene TRBV3-2) combines with J gene TRBJ2-7; 9 bases match TRBD1. Germline V CDR1 and CDR2: LGHDT, YNNKEL (reference sequence). This CDR3 region has 14 residues. After removal of 0 bases from V and 6 bases from J, the junction contained 3 bases not matched to a gene.

This clone was detected once. V and J are TRBV6-2 or TRBV6-3 and TRBJ2-7; 8 bases align to TRBD1. The CDR3 is 12 residues long. CDR1 is MNHEY and CDR2 is SVGEGT in the germline V gene. V trimming: 6 bases; J trimming: 5 bases; junction bases outside the gene matches: 3. The CDR3 region is CASSDRGNEQYF. The CDR3 region has the DNA TGTGCCAGCAGCGACAGGGGCAACGAGCAGTACTTC.

CDR3 protein: CASSQSYRGLSYEQYF. The CDR3 DNA reads TGCGCCAGCAGTCAATCGTATAGGGGTCTATCCTACGAGCAGTACTTC. The V gene is TRBV23-1, the J gene TRBJ2-7, with a tentative D call TRBD1 (5 bases). TRBV23-1 is annotated as an ORF whose role is uncertain. The CDR3 extends over 16 amino acids. The V end lost 0 bases, the J end lost 1 base, and 13 bases lay between the germline ends.

This clone was counted a single time. CDR3 residues: CASSDRGFEKLFF. The CDR3 DNA is TGCGCCAGCAGTGACAGGGGGTTTGAAAAACTGTTTTTT. J is TRBJ1-4 and V is TRBV10-2; 7 nucleotides agree with TRBD1. Germline V gene lookup returns CDR1 WSHSY and CDR2 SAAADI. The CDR3 runs 13 residues. Trimming took 3 bases from V and 7 from J; bases not matched to a gene: 2.